Listed here are 8 T cell receptor beta chains from one sample, sequenced in a study of response to subunit inactivated influenza vaccine (dated by TCRdb to the late 2010s). Library generation was performed with RT-PCR. Sequencing took place on an Illumina HiSeq 2500. TCRdb cleaned the public reads at Q25 with fastp, built clones with MiXCR and kept in-frame beta chains. Every distinct CDR3 protein forms one entry, paired with its most common genes and DNA. The sample table shows under 950,000 distinct CDR3 sequences, and approximately 21% are seen once. Roughly 10% of the sample lies in the top ten. Source: PBMCs from blood, taken more than 4 days after vaccination. The receptors shown here come from a man between 50 and 59 years old who received an inactivated influenza vaccine. Donor details come from another sample of the same person, matched by shared clones.

The DNA of the CDR3 is TGTGCCAGCAGTTTATCTGAGGTCGGGGACACCGGGGAGCTGTTTTTT. Translation gives CASSLSEVGDTGELFF. The V gene is TRBV28, the J gene TRBJ2-2, with D perhaps matching TRBD2 (5 bases). The length of the CDR3 is 16 residues. Between the trimmed V and J ends, which lost 1 base and 3 bases, there was a span of 12 bases. The V gene's germline CDR1 is MDHEN and CDR2 SYDVKM.

The V and J genes are TRBV7-3 and TRBJ2-5; maybe TRBD2 (6 bases). This CDR3 has 16 residues. In germline, CDR1 is SGHTA, CDR2 FQGTGA. V lost 5 bases and J lost 4, with 20 bases in between. The CDR3 loop reads CASSARGLSEGETQYF. The CDR3 DNA is TGTGCCAGCAGCGCCCGGGGACTCAGCGAGGGAGAGACCCAGTACTTC.

This clonotype was counted between two and nine times. The chain is built from TRBV7-2 and TRBJ1-2; a weak D match, TRBD1 (6 bases). Per the germline V gene, CDR1 is SGHTA and CDR2 is FQGNSA. The CDR3 is made up of 14 amino acids. V gave up 5 bases and J gave up 8 bases, with 18 bases separating them. The CDR3 DNA is TGTGCCAGCAGCCCCGAGTGGGGGCAGTGGGGCTACACCTTC. It is translated as CASSPEWGQWGYTF.

This sequence joins TRBV6-5 and TRBJ1-1, with no clear D. Germline CDR1 and CDR2: MNHEY and SVGAGI. Trimming took off 2 bases at V and 2 bases at J, with 9 bases between the two ends. The CDR3 consists of 14 residues. DNA for the CDR3: TGTGCCAGCAGTTACAACGAGGCCAACACTGAAGCTTTCTTT. This translates into CASSYNEANTEAFF.

Only a few counts were recorded for this clonotype. The V gene is TRBV7-9, the J gene TRBJ1-2, with D possibly being TRBD1 (5 bases). V was trimmed by 3 bases and J by 0 bases, leaving 8 bases between them. Germline V gene data show CDR1 as SEHNR and CDR2 as FQNEAQ (reference sequence). The length of the CDR3 is 14 residues. The CDR3, as DNA: TGTGCCAGCAGCTTGGAGACAGCTAACTATGGCTACACCTTC. Amino acid sequence: CASSLETANYGYTF.

This clonotype has just a few counts. This rearrangement joins TRBV3-1 to TRBJ2-5, with TRBD2 identical over 10 bases. Trimming at V came to 6 bases and at J to 5 bases, leaving 3 bases not matched to a gene. Germline values: CDR1 LGHDT, CDR2 YNNKEL (reference sequence). The CDR3 covers 13 residues. The DNA of the CDR3 is TGTGCCAGCAGTAGCGGGAGGTCCGAGACCCAGTACTTC. This encodes CASSSGRSETQYF.

This clonotype appeared a few times. The chain joins TRBV5-1 to TRBJ2-7; 9 bases are a match to TRBD1. CDR1 is SGHRS and CDR2 is YFSETQ in the germline V gene. The CDR3 sequence is 15 residues long. The ends lost 5 bases at V and 4 bases at J; junction bases unmatched: 10. Written as DNA, the CDR3 is TGCGCCAGCAGAAAAACCGGGACAGGGAGTTACGAGCAGTACTTC. It is translated as CASRKTGTGSYEQYF.

There are a few counts of this clonotype. The chain recombines TRBV28 with TRBJ2-1; D is unclear. The CDR3 loop spans 12 amino acids. Looked up from germline, CDR1 is MDHEN and CDR2 is SYDVKM. The V gene lost 3 bases and the J gene lost 8 bases, with 8 bases spanning the gap. CDR3 in DNA: TGTGCCAGCAGTTTTATAGGATATGAGCAGTTCTTC. This gives the protein CASSFIGYEQFF.